This T cell receptor (beta chain) was obtained from a study of blood T cell repertoires in COVID-19. Study-wide background: Some COVID-19 samples were acute and others convalescent; all came from the United States, Italy and Spain.

This CDR3 is 13 amino acids long. The germline V gene has CDR1 SNHLY and CDR2 FYNNEI. V was cut by 0 bases and J by 6 bases, with 6 bases left in between. Data came from immunoSEQ multiplex PCR; TCRdb stores just in-frame clones and leaves some out. This table has around 210,000 clones, more than 70% appearing once. This clonotype was obtained from a young woman who had recovered from COVID-19. The chain carries TRBV2 and TRBJ1-5, with a weak D call TRBD1 (5 bases). Material: PBMCs or T cells enriched from blood (not recorded which). This chain's CDR3 is CASSEAGVQPQHF. Here the CDR3 DNA reads TGTGCCAGCAGTGAAGCAGGGGTTCAGCCCCAGCATTTT.